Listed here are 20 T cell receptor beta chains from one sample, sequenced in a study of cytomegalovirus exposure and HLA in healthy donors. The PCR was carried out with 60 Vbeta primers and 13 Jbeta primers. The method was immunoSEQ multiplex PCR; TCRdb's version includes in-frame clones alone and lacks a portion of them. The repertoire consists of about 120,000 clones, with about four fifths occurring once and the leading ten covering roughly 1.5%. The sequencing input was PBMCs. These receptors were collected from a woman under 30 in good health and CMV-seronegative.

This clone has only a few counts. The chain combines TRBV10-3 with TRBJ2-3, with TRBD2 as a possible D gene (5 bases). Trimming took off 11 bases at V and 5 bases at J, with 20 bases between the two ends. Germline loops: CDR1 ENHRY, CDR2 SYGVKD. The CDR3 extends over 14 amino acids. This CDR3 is CAAADGTRLDTQYF. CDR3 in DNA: TGTGCCGCCGCCGACGGAACTAGGCTAGATACGCAGTATTTT.

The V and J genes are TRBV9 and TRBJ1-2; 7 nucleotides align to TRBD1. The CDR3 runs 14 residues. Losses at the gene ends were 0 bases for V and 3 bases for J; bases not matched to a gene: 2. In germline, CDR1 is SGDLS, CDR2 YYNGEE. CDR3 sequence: CASSVGTGDYGYTF. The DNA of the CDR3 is TGTGCCAGCAGCGTAGGGACAGGCGACTATGGCTACACCTTC. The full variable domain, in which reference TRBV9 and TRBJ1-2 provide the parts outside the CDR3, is DSGVTQTPKHLITATGQRVTLRCSPRSGDLSVYWYQQSLDQGLQFLIQYYNGEERAKGNILERFSAQQFPDLHSELNLSSLELGDSALYFCASSVGTGDYGYTFGSGTRLTVV.

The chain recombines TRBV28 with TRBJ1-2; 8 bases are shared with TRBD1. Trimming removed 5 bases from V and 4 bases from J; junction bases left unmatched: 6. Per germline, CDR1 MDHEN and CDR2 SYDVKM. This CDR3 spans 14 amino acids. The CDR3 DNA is TGTGCCAGCAGTCAGTCAGGGGGCGGCTATGGCTACACCTTC. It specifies CASSQSGGGYGYTF.

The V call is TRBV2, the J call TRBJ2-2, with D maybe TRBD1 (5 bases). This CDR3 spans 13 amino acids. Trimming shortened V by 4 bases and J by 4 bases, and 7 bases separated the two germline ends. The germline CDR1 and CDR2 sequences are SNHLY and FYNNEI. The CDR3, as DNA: TGTGCCAGCAGTGGGCAGGGCACCGGGGAGCTGTTTTTT. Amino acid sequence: CASSGQGTGELFF.

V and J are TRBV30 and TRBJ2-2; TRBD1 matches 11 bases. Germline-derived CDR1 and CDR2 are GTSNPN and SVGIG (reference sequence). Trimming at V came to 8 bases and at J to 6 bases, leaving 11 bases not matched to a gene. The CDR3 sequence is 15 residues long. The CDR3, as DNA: TGTGCCAAGGACAGGGGGCCTCGGAGGGCCGGGGAGCTGTTTTTT. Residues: CAKDRGPRRAGELFF.

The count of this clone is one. The CDR3 DNA reads as TGCAGCGTTGCGCGGGGCCCATACGAGCAGTACTTC. It codes for CSVARGPYEQYF. V gene TRBV29-1 combines with J gene TRBJ2-7, with D tentatively TRBD2 (6 bases). Germline V CDR1 and CDR2: SQVTM, ANQGSEA. The CDR3 runs 12 residues. The V and J ends lost 4 bases and 4 bases respectively, with 11 bases between them.

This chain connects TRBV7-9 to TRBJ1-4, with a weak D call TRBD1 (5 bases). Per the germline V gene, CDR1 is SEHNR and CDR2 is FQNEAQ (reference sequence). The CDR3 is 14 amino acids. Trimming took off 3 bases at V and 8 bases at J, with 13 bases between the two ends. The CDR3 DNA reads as TGTGCCAGCAGCTTGACAGTTGCGGGAGAAAAACTGTTTTTT. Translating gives CASSLTVAGEKLFF.

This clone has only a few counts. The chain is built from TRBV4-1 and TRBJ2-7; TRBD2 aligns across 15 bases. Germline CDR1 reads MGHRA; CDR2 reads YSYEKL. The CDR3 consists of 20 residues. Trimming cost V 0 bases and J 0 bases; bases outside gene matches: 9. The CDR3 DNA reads TGCGCCAGCAGCCAAGATCGGGGACTAGCGGGGGGCCCCGCCTCCTACGAGCAGTACTTC. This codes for CASSQDRGLAGGPASYEQYF.

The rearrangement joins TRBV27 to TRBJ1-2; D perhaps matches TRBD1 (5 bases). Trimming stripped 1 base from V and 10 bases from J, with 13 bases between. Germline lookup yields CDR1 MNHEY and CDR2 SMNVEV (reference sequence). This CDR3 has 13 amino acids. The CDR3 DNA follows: TGTGCCAGCAGTTTATTGGGCAGGGAAGTCTACACCTTC. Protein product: CASSLLGREVYTF.

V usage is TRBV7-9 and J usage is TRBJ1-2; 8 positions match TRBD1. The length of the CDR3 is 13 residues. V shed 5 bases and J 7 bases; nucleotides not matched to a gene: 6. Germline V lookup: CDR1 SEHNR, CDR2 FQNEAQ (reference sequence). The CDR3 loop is CASSPGQGGGYTF. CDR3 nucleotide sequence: TGTGCCAGCAGCCCAGGACAGGGCGGTGGCTACACCTTC.

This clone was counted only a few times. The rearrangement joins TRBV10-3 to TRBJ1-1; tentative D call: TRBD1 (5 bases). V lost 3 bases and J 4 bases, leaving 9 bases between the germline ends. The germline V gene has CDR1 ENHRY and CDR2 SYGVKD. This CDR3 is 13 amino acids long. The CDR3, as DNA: TGTGCCATCAGTGAAAGGGGTGCCACTGAAGCTTTCTTT. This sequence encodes CAISERGATEAFF.

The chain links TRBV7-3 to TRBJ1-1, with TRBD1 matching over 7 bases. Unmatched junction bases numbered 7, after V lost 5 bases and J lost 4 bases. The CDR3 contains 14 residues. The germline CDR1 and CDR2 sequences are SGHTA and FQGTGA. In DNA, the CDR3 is TGTGCCAGCAGCCTAGGGGGCGGCCCCACTGAAGCTTTCTTT. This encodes CASSLGGGPTEAFF.

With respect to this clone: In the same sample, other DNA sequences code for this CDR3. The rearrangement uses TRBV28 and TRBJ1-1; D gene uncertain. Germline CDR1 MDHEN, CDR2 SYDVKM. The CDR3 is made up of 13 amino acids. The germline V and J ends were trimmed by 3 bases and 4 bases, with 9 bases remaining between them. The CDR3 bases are TGTGCCAGCAGTTTGGACGCGGGCACTGAAGCTTTCTTT. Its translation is CASSLDAGTEAFF.

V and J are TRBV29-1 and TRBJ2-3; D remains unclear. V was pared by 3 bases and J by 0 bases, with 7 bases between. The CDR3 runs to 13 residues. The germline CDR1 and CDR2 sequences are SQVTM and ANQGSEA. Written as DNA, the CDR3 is TGCAGCGTTGACACAGATAGCACAGATACGCAGTATTTT. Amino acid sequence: CSVDTDSTDTQYF.

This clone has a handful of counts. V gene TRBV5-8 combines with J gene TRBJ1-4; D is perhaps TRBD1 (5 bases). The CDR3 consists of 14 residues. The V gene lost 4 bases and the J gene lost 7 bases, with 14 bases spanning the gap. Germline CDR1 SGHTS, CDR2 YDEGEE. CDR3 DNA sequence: TGTGCCAGCAGCGCCCAGGTGGGGGGTGAAAAACTGTTTTTT. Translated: CASSAQVGGEKLFF.

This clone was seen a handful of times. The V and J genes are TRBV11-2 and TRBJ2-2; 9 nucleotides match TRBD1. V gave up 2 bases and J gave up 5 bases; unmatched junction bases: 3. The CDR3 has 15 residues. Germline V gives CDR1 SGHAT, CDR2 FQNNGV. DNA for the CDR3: TGTGCCAGCAGCTTAATACAGGGGGCAACCGGGGAGCTGTTTTTT. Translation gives CASSLIQGATGELFF.

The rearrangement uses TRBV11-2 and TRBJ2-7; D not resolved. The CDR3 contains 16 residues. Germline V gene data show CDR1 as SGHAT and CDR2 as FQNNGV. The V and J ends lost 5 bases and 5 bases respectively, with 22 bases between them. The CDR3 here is CASSPIDTPEIHEQYF. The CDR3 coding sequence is TGTGCCAGCAGCCCGATCGACACGCCCGAAATCCACGAGCAGTACTTC.

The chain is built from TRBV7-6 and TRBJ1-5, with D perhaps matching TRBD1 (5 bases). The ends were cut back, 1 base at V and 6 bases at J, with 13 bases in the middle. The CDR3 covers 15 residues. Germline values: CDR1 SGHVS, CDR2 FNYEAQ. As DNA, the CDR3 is TGTGCCAGCAGCTTAGGACAGAGAGGAGTTCAGCCCCAGCATTTT. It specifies CASSLGQRGVQPQHF.

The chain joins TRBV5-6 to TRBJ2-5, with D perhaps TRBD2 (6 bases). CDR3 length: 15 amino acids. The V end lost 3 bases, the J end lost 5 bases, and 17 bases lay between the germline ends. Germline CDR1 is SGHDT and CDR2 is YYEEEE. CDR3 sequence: CASSSILAPGETQYF. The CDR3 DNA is TGTGCCAGCAGCTCAATACTAGCCCCCGGGGAGACCCAGTACTTC.

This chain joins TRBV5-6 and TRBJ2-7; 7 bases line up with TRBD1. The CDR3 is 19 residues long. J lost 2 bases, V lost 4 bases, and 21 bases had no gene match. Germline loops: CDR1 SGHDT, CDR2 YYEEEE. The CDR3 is CASSQLGQPTTGRTYEQYF. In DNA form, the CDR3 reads TGTGCCAGCAGCCAGTTGGGACAGCCCACGACCGGTCGAACCTACGAGCAGTACTTC.